This TCR beta chain was sequenced during a study of B cell selection in AIRE deficiency. Sorted regulatory T cells were CD4-positive, CD25-high and CD127-low or negative. This CDR3 contains 13 residues. Germline CDR1 is KGHSH and CDR2 is LQKENI. Trimming stripped 3 bases from V and 2 bases from J, with 7 bases between. In the case of this clone: Its target is not known.

Study conclusions and caveats: AIRE-deficient Tconv and Treg repertoires matched healthy donors in TCRBV, CDR3 length, diversity. Approximately 29% of healthy-shared Treg TCRbeta sequences appeared in patient Tconv cells.

Source study methods: Pooled Tregs gave about 60,000 patient and some 90,000 donor TCRbeta sequences. Sequencing used immunoSEQ multiplex PCR; TCRdb keeps in-frame clones, though not all of them. The V and J calls and the clone size are those of that table, but D and trimming were determined from the DNA. This sample yields about 26,000 clones, of which around 92% are seen a single time; around 1.1% belongs to the top ten. The clonotype originates from a human donor in good health. The chain carries TRBV18 and TRBJ1-1, with a possible D match to TRBD1 (5 bases). Sequenced material: CD4+CD25+ Tregs sorted from PBMCs. The CDR3 region has the DNA TGTGCCAGCTCACCTGGGGGAAACACTGAAGCTTTCTTT. Its translation: CASSPGGNTEAFF.